A selection of T cell receptor beta chains follows, all from one sample in a study of CD8+CD57+ T cells in acquired aplastic anemia. A single record per CDR3 protein comes from TCRdb applying MiXCR to the reads. The sample holds around 430,000 distinct CDR3 sequences, roughly 34% seen once. Sample: sorted CD4+, CD8+, or CD8+CD57+ T cells (not recorded which) from PBMCs. These TCRs come from a human donor with aplastic anemia. The conserved cysteine and the conserved F or W are not part of the CDR3 here. Fields, in order: V gene, J gene, CDR3 protein.

V gene: TRBV25-1
J gene: TRBJ1-5
CDR3 protein: ASSRTGQQPQH

V gene: TRBV6-5
J gene: TRBJ1-2
CDR3 protein: ASSLTWSGYT

V gene: TRBV7-8
J gene: TRBJ2-7
CDR3 protein: ASSGTGSLAYEQY

V gene: TRBV7-8
J gene: TRBJ1-1
CDR3 protein: ASSFSDKNTEAF

V gene: TRBV15
J gene: TRBJ1-2
CDR3 protein: AASGDRPDGYT

V gene: TRBV19
J gene: TRBJ1-2
CDR3 protein: AWSVRRGHYGYT

V gene: TRBV11-2
J gene: TRBJ2-1
CDR3 protein: ASSLEYGAYNEQF

V gene: TRBV29-1
J gene: TRBJ1-2
CDR3 protein: SAGAGNVNGYT

V gene: TRBV20-1
J gene: TRBJ1-3
CDR3 protein: RARDLGSENTIY

V gene: TRBV7-2
J gene: TRBJ2-1
CDR3 protein: ASSSQREPIGDEQF

V gene: TRBV19
J gene: TRBJ2-7
CDR3 protein: ASSILGQQSYEQY

V gene: TRBV5-8
J gene: TRBJ1-2
CDR3 protein: ASSRGHNYGYT

V gene: TRBV2
J gene: TRBJ1-2
CDR3 protein: ASRAAGAYGYT

V gene: TRBV19
J gene: TRBJ1-6
CDR3 protein: ASSTAPINCPLH

V gene: TRBV6-2/TRBV6-3
J gene: TRBJ1-5
CDR3 protein: ASSYRIKGQGWSNQPQH

V gene: TRBV5-1
J gene: TRBJ1-2
CDR3 protein: ASSLAVTGTNYGYT

V gene: TRBV20-1
J gene: TRBJ1-3
CDR3 protein: SARVAAGNTIY

V gene: TRBV15
J gene: TRBJ2-3
CDR3 protein: ATSTRQGPDTQY

V gene: TRBV30
J gene: TRBJ2-3
CDR3 protein: AWSKQETQY

V gene: TRBV6-5
J gene: TRBJ2-5
CDR3 protein: ASSSPGRRETQY

V gene: TRBV2
J gene: TRBJ1-6
CDR3 protein: ASSGLGGRGSPLH

V gene: TRBV14
J gene: TRBJ2-1
CDR3 protein: ASSRRDHPVI

V gene: TRBV7-8
J gene: TRBJ1-2
CDR3 protein: ASSLDQGRGYT

V gene: TRBV20-1
J gene: TRBJ1-5
CDR3 protein: SAPDSLYSNQPQH

V gene: TRBV24-1
J gene: TRBJ1-1
CDR3 protein: ATRATQGENTEAF

V gene: TRBV29-1
J gene: TRBJ2-7
CDR3 protein: SVRTGLTYEQY

V gene: TRBV29-1
J gene: TRBJ2-3
CDR3 protein: SARVAGGTDTQY

V gene: TRBV24-1
J gene: TRBJ2-1
CDR3 protein: ATSDPGQRNYNEQF

V gene: TRBV25-1
J gene: TRBJ2-7
CDR3 protein: ASSDELLAGGRYEQY

V gene: TRBV20-1
J gene: TRBJ2-7
CDR3 protein: SPSGTGGYEQY

V gene: TRBV7-6
J gene: TRBJ2-3
CDR3 protein: ASSPRGASDPDTQY

V gene: TRBV3-1
J gene: TRBJ1-3
CDR3 protein: ASSRRTGLSSGNTIY

V gene: TRBV7-3
J gene: TRBJ2-7
CDR3 protein: ASSIKSGNYEQY

V gene: TRBV7-8
J gene: TRBJ2-1
CDR3 protein: ASSLLAGLTYNEQF

V gene: TRBV11-2
J gene: TRBJ2-7
CDR3 protein: ASSLGSTGRGREQY

V gene: TRBV15
J gene: TRBJ2-1
CDR3 protein: ATSPTSGLQQRNEQF

V gene: TRBV7-3
J gene: TRBJ2-7
CDR3 protein: ASSPGTSGYEQY

V gene: TRBV6-5
J gene: TRBJ2-5
CDR3 protein: ASSYSLQGNGETQY

V gene: TRBV7-6
J gene: TRBJ2-3
CDR3 protein: ASSLMTDTQY

V gene: TRBV9
J gene: TRBJ1-1
CDR3 protein: ASSVDTRFTEAF

V gene: TRBV2
J gene: TRBJ1-5
CDR3 protein: ASTPDSNQPQH

V gene: TRBV29-1
J gene: TRBJ2-7
CDR3 protein: SVEEPRYEQY

V gene: TRBV10-3
J gene: TRBJ2-3
CDR3 protein: AIGWTDTQY

V gene: TRBV25-1
J gene: TRBJ2-1
CDR3 protein: ASSQDLAGGEF

V gene: TRBV7-9
J gene: TRBJ1-1
CDR3 protein: ASSFLGQAEAF

V gene: TRBV6-1
J gene: TRBJ2-7
CDR3 protein: ATRGGQRGYEQY

V gene: TRBV19
J gene: TRBJ2-2
CDR3 protein: ASSDTGRGGELF